This T cell receptor beta chain was observed in a study of T cells in Graves' hyperthyroidism and ophthalmopathy. Researchers took RNA transcripts and amplified the TCR beta CDR3 regions from them. HTBI primers were employed in a first-round RT-PCR of the TCR CDR3. TCRdb reprocessed the multiplex PCR reads with MiXCR, giving one entry per CDR3 protein. Of hundreds of thousands of distinct CDR3 sequences listed, about 14% are singletons. The sample holds many counts of this clonotype. Germline values: CDR1 MNHEY, CDR2 SVGEGT. The CDR3 loop spans 14 amino acids. Losses at the gene ends were 2 bases for V and 6 bases for J; bases not matched to a gene: 7.

Source material: blood. This sequence was found in a woman aged 50 to 60 with Graves' ophthalmopathy. V is TRBV6-2 or TRBV6-3 and J is TRBJ2-7, with 7 positions matching TRBD2. Written as DNA, the CDR3 is TGTGCCAGCAGTTACCTAAAGAGCGGGGTCGAGCAGTACTTC. As protein: CASSYLKSGVEQYF.